The clone carrying this T cell receptor (beta chain) was counted once. The antigen is unknown. The sample belongs to a study of T cell responses to AZD1222 COVID-19 vaccine. CDR3 length: 16 residues. Trimming left V 0 bases short and J 0 bases short, with 9 bases between. CDR1 is SGHAT, CDR2 FQDESV, per germline (reference sequence). TCRdb's table, derived via immunoSEQ multiplex PCR, lists solely in-frame clones and lacks some. This sample has fewer than 200,000 clones, with 85% to 95% found just once. Findings and limits, study-wide: CD4 TCRs linked to vaccination spanned spike, dominating at 160-218 and 743-854. The peak T cell response came first, and repertoires were sampled only after it. Spike-specific TCR breadth and depth went up after people got two AZD1222 doses. It should be noted that donors were predominantly white British and more often female, and clonal diversity was possibly underestimated.

This specimen consisted of peripheral blood, obtained on day 0 of AZD1222 vaccination. This rearrangement joins TRBV11-1 to TRBJ2-4; D not resolved. This receptor was obtained from an adult in good health. CDR3 nucleotides: TGTGCCAGCAGCTTAGCGGTCCTGGGAGCCAAAAACATTCAGTACTTC. Translating gives CASSLAVLGAKNIQYF.